Below, one T cell receptor beta chain is given with its context. The data are from a study of graft-versus-host responses after intestinal transplantation. The method was immunoSEQ multiplex PCR; TCRdb's version includes in-frame clones alone and lacks a portion of them. Here the sample spans around 30,000 clones, about four fifths being singletons. Trimming shortened V by 5 bases and J by 10 bases, and 15 bases separated the two germline ends. Germline V gives CDR1 SGHDN, CDR2 FVKESK. The CDR3 is 13 residues long. Grafts had their tissue processed, releasing intraepithelial and lamina propria lymphocytes.

The specimen was ileum tissue, collected 98 days after intestinal transplantation. The chain links TRBV14 to TRBJ2-1; D ambiguous. The receptor was derived from a human patient who received an intestinal transplant, so some T cells may come from the graft donor. The CDR3 loop is CASSSFTENEQFF. The CDR3, as DNA: TGTGCCAGCAGCTCCTTTACGGAAAACGAGCAGTTCTTC.